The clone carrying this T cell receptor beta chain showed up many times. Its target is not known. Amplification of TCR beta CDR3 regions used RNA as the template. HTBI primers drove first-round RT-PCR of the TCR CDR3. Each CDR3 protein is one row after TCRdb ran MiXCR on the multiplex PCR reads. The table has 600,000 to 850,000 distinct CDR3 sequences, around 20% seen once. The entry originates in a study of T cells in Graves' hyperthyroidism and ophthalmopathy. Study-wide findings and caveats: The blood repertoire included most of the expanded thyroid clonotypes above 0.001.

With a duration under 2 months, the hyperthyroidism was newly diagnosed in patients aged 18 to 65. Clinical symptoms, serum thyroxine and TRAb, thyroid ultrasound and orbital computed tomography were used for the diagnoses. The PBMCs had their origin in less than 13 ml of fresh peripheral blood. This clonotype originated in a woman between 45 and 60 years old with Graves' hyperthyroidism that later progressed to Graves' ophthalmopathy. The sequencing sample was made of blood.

The CDR3 DNA is TGTGCCAGCAGCCCCGGGACGTTGGGCTATGGCTACACCTTC. Translated: CASSPGTLGYGYTF. The V and J genes are TRBV3-1 and TRBJ1-2, with a tentative D call TRBD1 (5 bases). Germline V gene sequence: CDR1 LGHDT, CDR2 YNNKEL (reference sequence). V shed 4 bases and J shed 4 bases, with 13 bases lying between them. This CDR3 is built from 14 residues.